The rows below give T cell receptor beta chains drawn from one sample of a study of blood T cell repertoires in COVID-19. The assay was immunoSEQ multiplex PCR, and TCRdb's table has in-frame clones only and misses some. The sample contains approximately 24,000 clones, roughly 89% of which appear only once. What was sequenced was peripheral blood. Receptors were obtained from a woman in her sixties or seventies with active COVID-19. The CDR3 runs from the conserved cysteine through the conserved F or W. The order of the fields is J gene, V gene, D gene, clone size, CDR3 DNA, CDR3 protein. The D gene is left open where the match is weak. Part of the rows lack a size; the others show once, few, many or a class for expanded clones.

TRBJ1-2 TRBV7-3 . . TGTGCCAGCAGCCAGACAGCGAATGGCGGCTACACCTTC CASSQTANGGYTF
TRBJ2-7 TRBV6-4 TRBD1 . TGTGCCAGCAGCCGGGACAGGGGTTACGAGCAGTACTTC CASSRDRGYEQYF
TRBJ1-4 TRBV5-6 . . TGTGCCAGCAGCCCCACCGCGGCAGGGGCCCCGACTAATGAAAAACTGTTTTTT CASSPTAAGAPTNEKLFF
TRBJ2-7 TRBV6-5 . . TGTGCCAGCAGTTTCCGCCGGACTTCAAACTCCTACGAGCAGTACTTC CASSFRRTSNSYEQYF
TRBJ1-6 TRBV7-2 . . TGTGCCAGCACCTTCGAAGGGGGGGGCTATAATTCACCCCTCCACTTT CASTFEGGGYNSPLHF
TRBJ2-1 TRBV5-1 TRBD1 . TGCGCCAGCAGCCTAGGACAGGGGGCGGTAGATGAGCAGTTCTTC CASSLGQGAVDEQFF
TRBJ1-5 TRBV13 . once TGTGCCAGCAGGCTAGGCAATCAGCCCCAGCATTTT CASRLGNQPQHF
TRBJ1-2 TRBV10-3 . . TGTGCCATCAGTGAGTCCCCTTCGGGGGTAGGAAGCTATGGCTACACCTTC CAISESPSGVGSYGYTF
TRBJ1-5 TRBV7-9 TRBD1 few TGTGCCAGCAGCTTGACAGGGGGCGCAGGGCAGCCCCAGCATTTT CASSLTGGAGQPQHF
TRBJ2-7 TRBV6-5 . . TGTGCCAGCAGTTACGGGGGGTTAGGCGAGCAGTACTTC CASSYGGLGEQYF
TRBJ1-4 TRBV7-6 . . TGTGCCAGCAGCCCCCAGCGTGGGAATGAAAAACTGTTTTTT CASSPQRGNEKLFF
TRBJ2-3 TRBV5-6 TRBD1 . TGTGCCAGCAGCTTGTTACTTTTAGGGACAGGGCTATATACGCAGTATTTT CASSLLLLGTGLYTQYF
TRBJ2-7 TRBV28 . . TGTGCCAGCAGTTTACCCCCCAGCGAGCAGTACTTC CASSLPPSEQYF
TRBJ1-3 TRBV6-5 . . TGTGCCAGCAGTCTGACAGCTGGAAACACCATATATTTT CASSLTAGNTIYF
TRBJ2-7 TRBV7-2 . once TGTGCCAGCAGCTCCGCGGGGCCCCCTAGGGAGCAGTACTTC CASSSAGPPREQYF
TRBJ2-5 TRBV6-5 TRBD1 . TGTGCCAGCAGCCCCACACAGGGGGCGACGGAGACCCAGTACTTC CASSPTQGATETQYF
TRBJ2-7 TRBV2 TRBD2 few TGTGCCAGCAGGGCAGGACTAGCGGGGGCCCCCTACGAGCAGTACTTC CASRAGLAGAPYEQYF
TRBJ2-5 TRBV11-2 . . TGTGCCAGCAGCCGACAGGAGACCCAGTACTTC CASSRQETQYF
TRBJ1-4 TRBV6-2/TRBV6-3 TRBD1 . TGTGCCAGCAGTTACGGGACAGGGGGTGGAAAACTGTTTTTT CASSYGTGGGKLFF
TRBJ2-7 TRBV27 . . TGTGCCAGCAGTTTAGTTGACAGCTCCTACGAGCAGTACTTC CASSLVDSSYEQYF
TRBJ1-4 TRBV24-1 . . TGTGCCACCAGTGAATACTGGCAGGCGCACCGTACAACTAATGAAAAACTGTTTTTT CATSEYWQAHRTTNEKLFF
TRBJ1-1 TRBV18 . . TGTGCCAGCCGTAAAACCGGGACAAGATCCACTGAAGCTTTCTTT CASRKTGTRSTEAFF
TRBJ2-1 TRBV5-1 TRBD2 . TGCGCCAGCCGGACTAGCGGGGCCTACAATGAGCAGTTCTTC CASRTSGAYNEQFF
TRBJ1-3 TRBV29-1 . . TGCAGCGTTGAAGGGGGGGAAACCATATATTTT CSVEGGETIYF
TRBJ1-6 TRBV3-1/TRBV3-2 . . TGTGCCAGCAGCCAAGGCGGGGCCTCTGGAGGCAATTCACCCCTCCACTTT CASSQGGASGGNSPLHF
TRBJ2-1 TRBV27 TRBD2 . TGTGCCAGCAGTGCGGGGGGGAGCTCCTACAATGAGCAGTTCTTC CASSAGGSSYNEQFF
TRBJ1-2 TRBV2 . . TGTGCCAGCGCGCTCGGGGTTCCCGATGGCTACACCTTC CASALGVPDGYTF
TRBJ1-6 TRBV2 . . TGTGCCAGCAGGGGGGTTGGAGGGAATTCACCCCTCCACTTT CASRGVGGNSPLHF
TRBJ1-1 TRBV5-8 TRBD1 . TGTGCCAGCAGCCCTGGACAGGGGGCTTGGGACACTGAAGCTTTCTTT CASSPGQGAWDTEAFF
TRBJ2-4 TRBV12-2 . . TGTGCAAGTCGCGCGGGCCGAGCCAAAAACATTCAGTACTTC CASRAGRAKNIQYF
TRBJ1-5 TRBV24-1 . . TGTGCCACCAGTGATTCACAGGGAATTTGGAATCAGCCCCAGCATTTT CATSDSQGIWNQPQHF
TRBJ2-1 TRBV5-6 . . TGTGCCAGCAGCCCAGTACAGACAGGTTTCAATGAGCAGTTCTTC CASSPVQTGFNEQFF
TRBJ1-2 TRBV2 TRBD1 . TGTGCCAGCAGTGGGATACAGGGGTTCTATGGCTACACCTTC CASSGIQGFYGYTF
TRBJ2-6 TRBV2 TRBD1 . TGTGCCAGCAGGGACAGGACCTCTGGGGCCAACGTCCTGACTTTC CASRDRTSGANVLTF
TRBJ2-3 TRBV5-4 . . TGTGCCGACCCGGGGGATACGCAGTATTTT CADPGDTQYF
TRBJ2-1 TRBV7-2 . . TGTGCCAGCAGCTTAGTCTGGCAGACCTACAATGAGCAGTTCTTC CASSLVWQTYNEQFF